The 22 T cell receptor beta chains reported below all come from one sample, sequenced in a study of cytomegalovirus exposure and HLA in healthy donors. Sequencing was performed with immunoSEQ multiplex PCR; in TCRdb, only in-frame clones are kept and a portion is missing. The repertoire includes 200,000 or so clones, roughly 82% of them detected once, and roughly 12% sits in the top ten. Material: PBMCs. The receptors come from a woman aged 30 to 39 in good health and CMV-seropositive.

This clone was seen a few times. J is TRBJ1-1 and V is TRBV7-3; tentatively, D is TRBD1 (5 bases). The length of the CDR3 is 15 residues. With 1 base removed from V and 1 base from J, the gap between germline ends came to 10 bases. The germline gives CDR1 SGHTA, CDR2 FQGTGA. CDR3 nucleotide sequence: TGTGCCAGCAGCTTAATGCCGGGGGGGAACACTGAAGCTTTCTTT. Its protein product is CASSLMPGGNTEAFF.

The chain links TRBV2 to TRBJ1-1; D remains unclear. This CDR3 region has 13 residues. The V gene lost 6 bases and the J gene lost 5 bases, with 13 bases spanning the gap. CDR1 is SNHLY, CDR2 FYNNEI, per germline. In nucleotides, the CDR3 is TGTGCCAGCAGGAGCAGAACAGAAACTGAAGCTTTCTTT. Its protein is CASRSRTETEAFF.

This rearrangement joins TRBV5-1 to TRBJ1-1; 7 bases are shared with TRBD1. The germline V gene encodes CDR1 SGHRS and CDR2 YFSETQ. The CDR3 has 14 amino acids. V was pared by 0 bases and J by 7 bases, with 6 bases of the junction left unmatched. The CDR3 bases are TGCGCCAGCAGCTTGGAGCGGACAGGCTTTGAAGCTTTCTTT. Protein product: CASSLERTGFEAFF. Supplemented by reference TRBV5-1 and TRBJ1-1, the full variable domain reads KAGVTQTPRYLIKTRGQQVTLSCSPISGHRSVSWYQQTPGQGLQFLFEYFSETQRNKGNFPGRFSGRQFSNSRSEMNVSTLELGDSALYLCASSLERTGFEAFFGQGTRLTVV.

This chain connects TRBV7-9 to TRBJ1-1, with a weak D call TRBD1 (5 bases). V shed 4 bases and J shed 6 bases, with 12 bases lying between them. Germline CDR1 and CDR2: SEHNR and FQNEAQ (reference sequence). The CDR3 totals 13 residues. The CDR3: CASSSLTVSEAFF. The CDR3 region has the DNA TGTGCCAGCAGCTCCCTGACAGTCTCTGAAGCTTTCTTT.

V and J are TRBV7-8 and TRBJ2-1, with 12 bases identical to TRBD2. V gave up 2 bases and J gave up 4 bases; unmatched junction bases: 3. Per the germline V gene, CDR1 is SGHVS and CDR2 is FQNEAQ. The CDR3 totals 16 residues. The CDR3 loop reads CASSLSLAGGYNEQFF. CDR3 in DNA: TGTGCCAGCAGCTTATCCCTAGCGGGAGGGTACAATGAGCAGTTCTTC.

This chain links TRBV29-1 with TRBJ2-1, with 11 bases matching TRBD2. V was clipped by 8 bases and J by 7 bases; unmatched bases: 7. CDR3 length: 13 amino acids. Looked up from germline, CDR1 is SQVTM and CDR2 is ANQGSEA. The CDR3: CSQSSGRWNEQFF. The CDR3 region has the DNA TGCAGCCAATCTAGCGGGAGGTGGAATGAGCAGTTCTTC.

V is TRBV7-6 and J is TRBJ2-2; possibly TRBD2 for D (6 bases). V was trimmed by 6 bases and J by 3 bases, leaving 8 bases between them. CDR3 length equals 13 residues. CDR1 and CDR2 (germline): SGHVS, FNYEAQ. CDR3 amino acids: CASRRGDTGELFF. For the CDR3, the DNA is TGTGCCAGCAGGCGGGGTGACACCGGGGAGCTGTTTTTT. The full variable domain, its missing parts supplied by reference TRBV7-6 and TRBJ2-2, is GAGVSQSPRYKVTKRGQDVALRCDPISGHVSLYWYRQALGQGPEFLTYFNYEAQQDKSGLPNDRFSAERPEGSISTLTIQRTEQRDSAMYRCASRRGDTGELFFGEGSRLTVL.

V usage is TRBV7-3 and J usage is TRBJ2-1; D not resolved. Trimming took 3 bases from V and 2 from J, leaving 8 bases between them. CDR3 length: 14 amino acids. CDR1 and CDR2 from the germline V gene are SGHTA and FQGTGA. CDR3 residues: CASSFTATYNEQFF. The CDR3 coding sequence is TGTGCCAGCAGCTTCACTGCTACCTACAATGAGCAGTTCTTC.

CDR3 loop: CAWSATGTGDQPQHF. CDR3 sequence (DNA): TGTGCCTGGAGTGCGACCGGGACAGGGGATCAGCCCCAGCATTTT. This chain joins TRBV30 and TRBJ1-5; 10 bases align to TRBD1. The germline V gene has CDR1 GTSNPN and CDR2 SVGIG (reference sequence). Losses at the gene ends were 1 base for V and 5 bases for J; bases not matched to a gene: 5. This CDR3 has 15 amino acids.

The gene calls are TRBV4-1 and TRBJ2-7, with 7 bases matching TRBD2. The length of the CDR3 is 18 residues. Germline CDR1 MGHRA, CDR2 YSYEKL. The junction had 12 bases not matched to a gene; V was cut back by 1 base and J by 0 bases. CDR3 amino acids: CASSQVQYTGGRSYEQYF. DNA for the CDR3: TGCGCCAGCAGCCAAGTTCAATACACGGGAGGACGCTCCTACGAGCAGTACTTC.

For the CDR3, the DNA is TGTGCCAGCAGTTACCAGGGTTACTCAACTAATGAAAAACTGTTTTTT. Translation gives CASSYQGYSTNEKLFF. The gene calls are TRBV6-5 and TRBJ1-4; the D gene is possibly TRBD1 (5 bases). This CDR3 spans 16 amino acids. The germline CDR1 and CDR2 sequences are MNHEY and SVGAGI. Trimming stripped 2 bases from V and 0 bases from J, with 10 bases between.

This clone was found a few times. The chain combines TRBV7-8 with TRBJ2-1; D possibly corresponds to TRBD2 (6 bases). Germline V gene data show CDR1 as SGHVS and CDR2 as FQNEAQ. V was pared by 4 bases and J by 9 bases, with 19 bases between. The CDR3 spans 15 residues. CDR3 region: CASSSTRTSIREQFF. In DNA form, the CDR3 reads TGTGCCAGCAGCTCGACCCGTACTAGCATACGTGAGCAGTTCTTC.

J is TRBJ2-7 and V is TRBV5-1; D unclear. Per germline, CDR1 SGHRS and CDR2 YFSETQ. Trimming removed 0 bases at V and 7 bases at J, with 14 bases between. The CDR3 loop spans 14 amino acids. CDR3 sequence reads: CASSLEPVAPEQYF. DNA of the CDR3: TGCGCCAGCAGCTTGGAGCCCGTCGCCCCGGAGCAGTACTTC.

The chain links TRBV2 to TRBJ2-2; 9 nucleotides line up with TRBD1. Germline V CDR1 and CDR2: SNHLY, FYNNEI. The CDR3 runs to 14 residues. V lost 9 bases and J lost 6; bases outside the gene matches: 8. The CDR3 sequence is CASRQGVGPGELFF. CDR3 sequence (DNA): TGTGCCAGTAGACAGGGGGTCGGTCCCGGGGAGCTGTTTTTT. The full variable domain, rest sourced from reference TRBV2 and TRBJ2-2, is EPEVTQTPSHQVTQMGQEVILRCVPISNHLYFYWYRQILGQKVEFLVSFYNNEISEKSEIFDDQFSVERPDGSNFTLKIRSTKLEDSAMYFCASRQGVGPGELFFGEGSRLTVL.

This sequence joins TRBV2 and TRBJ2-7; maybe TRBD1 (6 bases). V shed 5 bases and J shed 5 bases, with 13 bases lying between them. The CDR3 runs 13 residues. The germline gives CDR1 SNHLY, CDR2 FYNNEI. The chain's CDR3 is CASSSDRRHEQYF. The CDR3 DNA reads TGTGCCAGCAGTTCGGACAGACGACACGAGCAGTACTTC. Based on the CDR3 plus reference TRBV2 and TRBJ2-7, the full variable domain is EPEVTQTPSHQVTQMGQEVILRCVPISNHLYFYWYRQILGQKVEFLVSFYNNEISEKSEIFDDQFSVERPDGSNFTLKIRSTKLEDSAMYFCASSSDRRHEQYFGPGTRLTVT.

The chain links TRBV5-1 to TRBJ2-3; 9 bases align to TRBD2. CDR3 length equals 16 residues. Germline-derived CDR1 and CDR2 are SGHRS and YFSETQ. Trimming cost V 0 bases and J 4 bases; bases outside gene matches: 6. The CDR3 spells CASSLGGTSTADTQYF. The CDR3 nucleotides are TGCGCCAGCAGCTTGGGTGGGACTAGCACCGCAGATACGCAGTATTTT.

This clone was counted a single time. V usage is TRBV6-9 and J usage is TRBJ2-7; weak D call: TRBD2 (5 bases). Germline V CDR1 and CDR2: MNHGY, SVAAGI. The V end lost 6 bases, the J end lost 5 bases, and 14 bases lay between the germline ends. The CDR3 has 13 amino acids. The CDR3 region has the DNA TGTGCCAGCAGGGGGAGAGAATCGGACGAGCAGTACTTC. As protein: CASRGRESDEQYF.

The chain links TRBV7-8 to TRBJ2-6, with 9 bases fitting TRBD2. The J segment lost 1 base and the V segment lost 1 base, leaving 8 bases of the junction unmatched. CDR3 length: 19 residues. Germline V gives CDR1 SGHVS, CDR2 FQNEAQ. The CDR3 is CASSLVGGRAQSGANVLTF. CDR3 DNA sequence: TGTGCCAGCAGCTTAGTAGGCGGGAGGGCTCAATCTGGGGCCAACGTCCTGACTTTC.

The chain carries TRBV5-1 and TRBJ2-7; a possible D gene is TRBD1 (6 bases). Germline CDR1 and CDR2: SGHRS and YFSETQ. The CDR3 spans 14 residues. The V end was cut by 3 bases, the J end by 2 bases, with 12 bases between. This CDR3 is CASSSGTTAYEQYF. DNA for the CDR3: TGCGCCAGCAGCTCCGGGACAACGGCCTACGAGCAGTACTTC.

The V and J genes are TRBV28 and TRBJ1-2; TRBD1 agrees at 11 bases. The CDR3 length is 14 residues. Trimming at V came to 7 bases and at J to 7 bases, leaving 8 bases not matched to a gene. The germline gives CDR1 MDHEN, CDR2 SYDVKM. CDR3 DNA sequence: TGTGCCAGCACTTCGGGACAGGGGGTCGGTGGCTACACCTTC. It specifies CASTSGQGVGGYTF.

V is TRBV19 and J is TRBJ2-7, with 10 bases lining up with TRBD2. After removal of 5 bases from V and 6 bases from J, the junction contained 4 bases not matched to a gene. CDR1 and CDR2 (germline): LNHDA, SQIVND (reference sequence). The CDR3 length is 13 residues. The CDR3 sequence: CASSSQREGEQYF. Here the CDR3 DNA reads TGTGCCAGTAGTTCTCAGCGGGAGGGCGAGCAGTACTTC.

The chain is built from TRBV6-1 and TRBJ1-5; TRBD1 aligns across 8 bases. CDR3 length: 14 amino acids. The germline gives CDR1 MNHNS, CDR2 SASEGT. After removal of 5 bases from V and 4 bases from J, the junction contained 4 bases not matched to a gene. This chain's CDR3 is CASSPRQGNQPQHF. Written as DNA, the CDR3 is TGTGCCAGCAGTCCCCGACAGGGGAATCAGCCCCAGCATTTT.